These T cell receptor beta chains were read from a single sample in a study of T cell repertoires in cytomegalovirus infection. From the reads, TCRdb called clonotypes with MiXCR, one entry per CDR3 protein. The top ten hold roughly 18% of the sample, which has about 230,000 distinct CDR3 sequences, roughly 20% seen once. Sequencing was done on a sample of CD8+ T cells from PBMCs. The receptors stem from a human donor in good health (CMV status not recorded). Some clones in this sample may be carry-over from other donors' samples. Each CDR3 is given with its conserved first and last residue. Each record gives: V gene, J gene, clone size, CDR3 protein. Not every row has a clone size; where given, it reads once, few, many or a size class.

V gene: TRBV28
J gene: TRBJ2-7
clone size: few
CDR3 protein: CASRGLWNEQYF

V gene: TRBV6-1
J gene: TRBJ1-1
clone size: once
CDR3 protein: CASTEGRDLNTEAFF

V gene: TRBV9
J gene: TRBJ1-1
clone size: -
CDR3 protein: CASSVEGVGLGEAFF

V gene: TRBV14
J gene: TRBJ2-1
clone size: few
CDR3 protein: CASSQVFGTGGGRSSYNEQFF

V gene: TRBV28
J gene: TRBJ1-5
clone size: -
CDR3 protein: CASSAPSPATSNQPQHF

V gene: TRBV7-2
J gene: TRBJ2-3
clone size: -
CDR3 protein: CASSLDRLQGFRDTDTQYF

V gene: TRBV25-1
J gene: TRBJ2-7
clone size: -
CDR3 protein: CASESGDTYEQYF

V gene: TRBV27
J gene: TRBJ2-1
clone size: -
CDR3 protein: CASKMGQGQFEQFF

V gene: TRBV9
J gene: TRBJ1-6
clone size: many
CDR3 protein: CASSVGLLNNSPLHF

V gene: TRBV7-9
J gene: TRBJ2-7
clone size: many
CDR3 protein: CASSWDYEQYF

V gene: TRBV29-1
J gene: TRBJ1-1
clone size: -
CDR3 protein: CSVDQAPNTEAFF

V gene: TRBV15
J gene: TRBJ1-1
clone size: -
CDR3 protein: CATTVDGMNTEAFF

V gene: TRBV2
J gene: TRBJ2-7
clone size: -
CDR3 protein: CASSESEQYF

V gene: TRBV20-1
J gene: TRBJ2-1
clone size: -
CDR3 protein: CSARDPAGFNEQFF

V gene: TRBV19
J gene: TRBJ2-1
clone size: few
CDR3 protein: CSSRNFNEQFF

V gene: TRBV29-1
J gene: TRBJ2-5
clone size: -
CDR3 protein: CSVEASGGYQETQYF

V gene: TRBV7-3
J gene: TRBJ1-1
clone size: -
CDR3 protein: CASSFTDTEAFF

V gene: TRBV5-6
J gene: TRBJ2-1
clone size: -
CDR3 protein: CASSSLTSGAYNEQFF

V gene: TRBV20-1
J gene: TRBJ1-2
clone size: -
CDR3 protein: CSARDPDGHSYTF

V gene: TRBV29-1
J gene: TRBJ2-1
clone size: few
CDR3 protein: CSVEGVSSGEGEQFF